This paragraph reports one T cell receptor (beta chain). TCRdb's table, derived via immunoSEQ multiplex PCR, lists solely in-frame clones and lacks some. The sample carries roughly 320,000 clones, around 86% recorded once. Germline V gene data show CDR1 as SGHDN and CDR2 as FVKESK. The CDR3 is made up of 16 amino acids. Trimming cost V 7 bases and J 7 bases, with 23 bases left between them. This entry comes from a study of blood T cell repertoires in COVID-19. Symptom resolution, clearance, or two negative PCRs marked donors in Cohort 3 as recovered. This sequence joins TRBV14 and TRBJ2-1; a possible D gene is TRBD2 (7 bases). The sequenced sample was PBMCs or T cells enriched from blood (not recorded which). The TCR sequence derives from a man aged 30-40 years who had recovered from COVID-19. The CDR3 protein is CASKNTRGGAGNEQFF. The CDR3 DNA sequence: TGTGCCAGCAAGAACACGAGAGGGGGGGCTGGGAATGAGCAGTTCTTC.